This T cell receptor beta chain is drawn from a study of blood T cells in healthy people across ages. Study-level results: Whereas aged donors had fewer naive CD4+ cells, long-lived donors had more of them and higher diversity. What prevented conclusive comparison of naive and antigen-experienced cells was that PBMCs were unsorted.

V gave up 5 bases and J gave up 1 base, with 12 bases separating them. Germline loops: CDR1 SGHTA, CDR2 FQGNSA. The CDR3 contains 15 residues. Aged about 6 to 100, donors were systemically healthy Caucasians from Russia. For the second PCR, which ran for about 7 to 11 cycles, a sample-barcoded 5' primer and a J-beta primer mix were used. TCRdb re-called the 5' RACE reads with MiXCR, one entry per CDR3 protein. The table has about 640,000 distinct CDR3 sequences, roughly 30% seen once. In this sample, this clonotype turned up many times. Its antigen is not identified. The genes are TRBV7-2 and TRBJ2-1; the D gene is possibly TRBD1 (7 bases). The TCR comes from a woman of 80 years or more in good health. The material sequenced was blood. The CDR3 sequence: CASSTQGGSYNEQFF. DNA for the CDR3: TGTGCCAGCAGCACCCAGGGGGGATCCTACAATGAGCAGTTCTTC.